The clone carrying this TCR beta chain was counted a single time. This CDR3 is also generated by other DNA sequences in the sample. Trimming took 7 bases from V and 1 from J, leaving 5 bases between them. Germline CDR1 and CDR2: MDHEN and SYDVKM. The CDR3 is made up of 12 amino acids. TCRdb keeps only in-frame clones here, not all; method: immunoSEQ multiplex PCR. The data show under 200,000 clones, roughly 91% seen once. This sample stems from a study of control samples from healthy donors and cancer patients. This chain joins TRBV28 and TRBJ1-5; D is unresolved. Sequenced: blood. The TCR sequence derives from a woman in her 30s in good health. The DNA of the CDR3 is TGTGCCAGCACCGACAGCAATCAGCCCCAGCATTTT. This translates into CASTDSNQPQHF.